Listed below are T cell receptor beta chains from one sample, sequenced in a study of cytomegalovirus exposure and HLA in healthy donors. The assay was immunoSEQ multiplex PCR, and TCRdb's table has in-frame clones only and misses some. Its clone listing holds 50,000 to 70,000 clones. The sample was PBMCs. The receptors come from a male donor in good health and CMV-seronegative. The CDR3 runs from the conserved cysteine through the conserved F or W. A D gene is named only where the DNA matches it firmly.

>-|TRBV6-6|15|TRBJ2-3
TGTGCCAGCAGTTACAGCGGTACTAGCACAGATACGCAGTATTTT
CASSYSGTSTDTQYF
>-|TRBV9|16|TRBJ1-5
TGTGCCAGCAGCGTGTGGACCCAGGGGCCCTATCAGCCCCAGCATTTT
CASSVWTQGPYQPQHF
>-|TRBV28|17|TRBJ2-1
TGTGCCAGCAGTCCTCAGGGTAGCGGAAGGTCCTACAATGAGCAGTTCTTC
CASSPQGSGRSYNEQFF
>-|TRBV19|16|TRBJ2-2
TGTGCCAGTAGTATAGAGCGGGGCTCGAACACCGGGGAGCTGTTTTTT
CASSIERGSNTGELFF
>-|TRBV4-2|17|TRBJ2-2
TGTGCCAGCAGCCAAGAGTCAGTTCAGACGAACACCGGGGAGCTGTTTTTT
CASSQESVQTNTGELFF
>TRBD1|TRBV27|22|TRBJ2-6
TGTGCCAGCAGTTCCCGAATAGGGCGACAGGGGCCTACGTACTCTGGGGCCAACGTCCTGACTTTC
CASSSRIGRQGPTYSGANVLTF
>TRBD1|TRBV4-1|15|TRBJ2-7
TGCGCCAGCAGCCATCCCGGGACAGCCGCCTACGAGCAGTACTTC
CASSHPGTAAYEQYF
>-|TRBV4-2|16|TRBJ2-1
TGTGCCAGCAGCCAAGGGAGTTCCCCCTCCGACAATGAGCAGTTCTTC
CASSQGSSPSDNEQFF
>TRBD1|TRBV4-2|19|TRBJ1-5
TGTGCCAGCAGCCCCGCCGAAATGACAGGGGGAACAACCCATCAGCCCCAGCATTTT
CASSPAEMTGGTTHQPQHF
>-|TRBV6-5|15|TRBJ1-5
TGTGCCAGCAGTCCGGGACACATATACAATCAGCCCCAGCATTTT
CASSPGHIYNQPQHF
>-|TRBV6-1|15|TRBJ1-1
TGTGCCAGCAGTTCTAATAGACACCCGGGGACTGAAGCTTTCTTT
CASSSNRHPGTEAFF
>-|TRBV13|12|TRBJ1-1
TGTGCCAGCAGCTTACAGGCCACTGAAGATTTCTTT
CASSLQATEDFF